Listed below are T cell receptor beta chains from one sample, sequenced in a study of cytomegalovirus exposure and HLA in healthy donors. Measured with immunoSEQ multiplex PCR; TCRdb has only the in-frame clones, and not every one. The table has about 190,000 clones, roughly 82% seen once; the top ten hold roughly 7%. Sequenced sample: PBMCs. These receptors were collected from a young man in good health and CMV-seropositive. The CDR3 runs from the conserved cysteine through the conserved F or W. The D gene is left open where the match is weak. Clone sizes are given selectively: once, few, many, or a class where the clone is expanded.

j_call: TRBJ2-7; d_call: .; v_call: TRBV5-5; clone_size: .; cdr3_aa: CASSLAAGEWGYEQYF; cdr3_nt: TGTGCCAGCAGCTTGGCCGCAGGGGAGTGGGGCTACGAGCAGTACTTC
j_call: TRBJ2-7; d_call: TRBD1; v_call: TRBV4-3; clone_size: .; cdr3_aa: CASSTRQGYYEQYF; cdr3_nt: TGCGCCAGCAGCACCCGACAGGGGTATTACGAGCAGTACTTC
j_call: TRBJ2-3; d_call: .; v_call: TRBV7-7; clone_size: .; cdr3_aa: CASSLAVGDTDTQYF; cdr3_nt: TGTGCCAGCAGCTTAGCGGTGGGAGACACAGATACGCAGTATTTT
j_call: TRBJ2-3; d_call: .; v_call: TRBV5-6; clone_size: .; cdr3_aa: CASSPLATDTQYF; cdr3_nt: TGTGCCAGCAGCCCGCTAGCGACAGATACGCAGTATTTT
j_call: TRBJ2-7; d_call: TRBD2; v_call: TRBV7-2; clone_size: .; cdr3_aa: CASSLEASGRAGNEQYF; cdr3_nt: TGTGCCAGCAGCTTAGAGGCTAGCGGGAGGGCCGGAAACGAGCAGTACTTC
j_call: TRBJ2-7; d_call: .; v_call: TRBV12-5; clone_size: .; cdr3_aa: CASGPTSYEQYF; cdr3_nt: TGTGCTAGTGGTCCCACTTCCTACGAGCAGTACTTC
j_call: TRBJ1-4; d_call: .; v_call: TRBV19; clone_size: once; cdr3_aa: CASQGGPREKLFF; cdr3_nt: TGTGCCAGTCAAGGTGGGCCGCGTGAAAAACTGTTTTTT
j_call: TRBJ2-7; d_call: .; v_call: TRBV21-1; clone_size: .; cdr3_aa: CASSKRGRIYEQYF; cdr3_nt: TGTGCCAGCAGCAAAAGGGGCAGGATATACGAGCAGTACTTC
j_call: TRBJ1-4; d_call: .; v_call: TRBV30; clone_size: .; cdr3_aa: CAWFGGRPNEKLFF; cdr3_nt: TGTGCCTGGTTTGGGGGCAGGCCAAATGAAAAACTGTTTTTT
j_call: TRBJ1-5; d_call: .; v_call: TRBV7-2; clone_size: .; cdr3_aa: CASSPGWQGQPQHF; cdr3_nt: TGTGCCAGCAGCCCCGGATGGCAGGGTCAGCCCCAGCATTTT
j_call: TRBJ2-4; d_call: .; v_call: TRBV5-3; clone_size: .; cdr3_aa: CARSCGTFLAKNIQYF; cdr3_nt: TGTGCCAGAAGCTGCGGGACGTTCCTAGCCAAAAACATTCAGTACTTC
j_call: TRBJ2-3; d_call: TRBD2; v_call: TRBV5-1; clone_size: .; cdr3_aa: CASALLSGSGTDTQYF; cdr3_nt: TGCGCCAGCGCCCTCCTAAGCGGGAGTGGGACAGATACGCAGTATTTT
j_call: TRBJ2-3; d_call: .; v_call: TRBV27; clone_size: .; cdr3_aa: CASSSRLGRDTDTQYF; cdr3_nt: TGTGCCAGCAGTTCCAGACTGGGTCGGGACACAGATACGCAGTATTTT
j_call: TRBJ2-3; d_call: TRBD2; v_call: TRBV6-1; clone_size: .; cdr3_aa: CASSAPGLAEGATDTQYF; cdr3_nt: TGTGCCAGCAGTGCCCCGGGACTAGCGGAGGGGGCGACAGATACGCAGTATTTT
j_call: TRBJ2-7; d_call: TRBD1; v_call: TRBV2; clone_size: .; cdr3_aa: CASAQGQGNYEQYF; cdr3_nt: TGTGCCAGCGCCCAAGGACAGGGAAACTACGAGCAGTACTTC
j_call: TRBJ2-3; d_call: .; v_call: TRBV7-8; clone_size: .; cdr3_aa: CASSGAQLPDTQYF; cdr3_nt: TGTGCTTCCTCAGGGGCGCAGCTTCCAGATACGCAGTATTTT